A selection of T cell receptor beta chains follows, all from one sample in a study of somatic mutations in cytotoxic T cells in rheumatoid arthritis. Sequenced by immunoSEQ multiplex PCR; TCRdb stores in-frame clones only, minus some. Of 4,500 to 5,500 clones in the sample, around 72% were seen once. Sequenced input: CD8+ T cells sorted from blood. The receptor set was obtained from a man between 65 and 85 years old with rheumatoid arthritis. CDR3s include the opening cysteine and the closing phenylalanine or tryptophan.

j_gene	v_gene	CDR3aa
TRBJ2-7	TRBV21-1	CASSGRDRGYEQYF
TRBJ2-2	TRBV7-9	CASSPLLGAGTGELFF
TRBJ2-7	TRBV6-1	CASSELWPNSYEQYF
TRBJ2-7	TRBV6-5	CASTSGVYEQYF
TRBJ2-1	TRBV10-1	CASSGGLYNEQFF
TRBJ2-6	TRBV18	CASSPTGYSGANVLTF
TRBJ2-7	TRBV2	CASSPGVAGPYEQYF
TRBJ1-1	TRBV6-5	CASSYSRTGNTEAFF
TRBJ2-1	TRBV19	CASVRVAGGADEQFF
TRBJ2-7	TRBV2	CASSAYRTGGEQYF
TRBJ2-4	TRBV5-4	CASELATENIQYF
TRBJ1-1	TRBV28	CASSFFGVWAFF